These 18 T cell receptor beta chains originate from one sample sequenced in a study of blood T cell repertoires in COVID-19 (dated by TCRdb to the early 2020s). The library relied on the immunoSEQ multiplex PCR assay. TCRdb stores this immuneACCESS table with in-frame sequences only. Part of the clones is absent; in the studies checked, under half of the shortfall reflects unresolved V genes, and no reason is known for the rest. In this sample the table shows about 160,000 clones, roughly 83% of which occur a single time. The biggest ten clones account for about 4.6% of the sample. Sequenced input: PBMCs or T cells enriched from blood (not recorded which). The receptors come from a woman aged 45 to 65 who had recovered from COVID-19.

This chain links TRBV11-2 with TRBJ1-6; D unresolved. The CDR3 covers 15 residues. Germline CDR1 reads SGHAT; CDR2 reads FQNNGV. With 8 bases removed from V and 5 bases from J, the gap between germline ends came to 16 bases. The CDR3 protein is CASSQGGPNNSPLHF. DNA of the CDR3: TGTGCCAGCTCTCAAGGAGGGCCTAATAATTCACCCCTCCACTTT.

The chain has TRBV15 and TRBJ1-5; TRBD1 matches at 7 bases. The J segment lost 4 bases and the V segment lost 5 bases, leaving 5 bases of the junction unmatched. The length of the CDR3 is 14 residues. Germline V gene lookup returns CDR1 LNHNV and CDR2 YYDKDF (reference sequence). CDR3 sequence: CATSWDSDNQPQHF. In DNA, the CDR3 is TGTGCCACCAGCTGGGACAGTGATAATCAGCCCCAGCATTTT.

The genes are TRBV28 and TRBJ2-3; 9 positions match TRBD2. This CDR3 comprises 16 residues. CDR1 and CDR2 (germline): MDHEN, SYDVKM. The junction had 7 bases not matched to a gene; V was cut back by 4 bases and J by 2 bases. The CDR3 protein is CASSSAAGGNTDTQYF. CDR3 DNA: TGTGCCAGCAGTTCCGCCGCGGGGGGGAACACAGATACGCAGTATTTT.

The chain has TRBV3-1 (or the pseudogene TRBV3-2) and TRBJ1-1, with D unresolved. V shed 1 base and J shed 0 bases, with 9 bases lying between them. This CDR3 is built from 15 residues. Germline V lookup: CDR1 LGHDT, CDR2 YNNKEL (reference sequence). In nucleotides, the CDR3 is TGTGCCAGCAGCCAAGTCTCGCCGGTGAACACTGAAGCTTTCTTT. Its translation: CASSQVSPVNTEAFF.

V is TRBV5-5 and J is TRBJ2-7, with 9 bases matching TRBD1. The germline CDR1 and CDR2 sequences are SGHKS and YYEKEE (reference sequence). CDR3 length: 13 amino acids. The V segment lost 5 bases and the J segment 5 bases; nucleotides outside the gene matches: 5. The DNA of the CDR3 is TGTGCCAGCAGGCCCACAGGGGGCAACGAGCAGTACGTC. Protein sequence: CASRPTGGNEQYV.

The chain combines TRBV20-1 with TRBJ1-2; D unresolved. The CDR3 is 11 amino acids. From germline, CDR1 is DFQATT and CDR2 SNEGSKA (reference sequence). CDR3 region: CSLAGNYGYTF. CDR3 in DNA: TGCAGCCTCGCGGGGAACTATGGCTACACCTTC.

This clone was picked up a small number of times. The CDR3 nucleotides read TGTGCCACCAGCAGAGAAGGACAGGGAATCTATGGCTACACCTTC. It specifies CATSREGQGIYGYTF. J is TRBJ1-2 and V is TRBV15; 8 bases fit TRBD1. In germline, CDR1 is LNHNV, CDR2 YYDKDF (reference sequence). V gave up 0 bases and J gave up 4 bases; unmatched junction bases: 4. The CDR3 sequence is 15 residues long.

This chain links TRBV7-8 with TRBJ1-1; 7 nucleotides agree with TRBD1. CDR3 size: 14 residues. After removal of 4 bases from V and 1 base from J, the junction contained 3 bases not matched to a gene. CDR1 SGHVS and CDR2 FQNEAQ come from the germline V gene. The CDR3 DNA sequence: TGTGCCAGCAGCTCGGACAGGCAGAACACTGAAGCTTTCTTT. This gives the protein CASSSDRQNTEAFF.

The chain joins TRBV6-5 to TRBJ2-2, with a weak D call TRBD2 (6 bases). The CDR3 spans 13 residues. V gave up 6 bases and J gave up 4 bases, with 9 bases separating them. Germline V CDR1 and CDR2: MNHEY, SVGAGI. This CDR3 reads CASSPGGTGELFF. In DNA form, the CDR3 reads TGTGCCAGCAGCCCCGGGGGCACCGGGGAGCTGTTTTTT.

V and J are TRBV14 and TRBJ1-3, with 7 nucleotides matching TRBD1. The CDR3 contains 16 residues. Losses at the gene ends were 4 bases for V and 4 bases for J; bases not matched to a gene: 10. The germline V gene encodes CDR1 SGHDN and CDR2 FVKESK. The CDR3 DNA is TGTGCCAGCAGCCGCTTCGGGACAGTGGCGGGAAACACCATATATTTT. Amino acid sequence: CASSRFGTVAGNTIYF.

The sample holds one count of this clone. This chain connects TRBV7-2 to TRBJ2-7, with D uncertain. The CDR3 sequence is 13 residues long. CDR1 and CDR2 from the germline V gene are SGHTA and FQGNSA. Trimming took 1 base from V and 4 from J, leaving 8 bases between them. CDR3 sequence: CASSLVDGYEQYV. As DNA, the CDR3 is TGTGCCAGCAGCTTAGTTGACGGGTACGAGCAGTACGTC.

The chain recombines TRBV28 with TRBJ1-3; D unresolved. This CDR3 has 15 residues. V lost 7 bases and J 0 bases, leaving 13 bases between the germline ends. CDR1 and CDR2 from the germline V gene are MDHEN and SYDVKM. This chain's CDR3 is CASNGGQSSGNTIYF. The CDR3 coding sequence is TGTGCCAGCAACGGCGGTCAGAGCTCTGGAAACACCATATATTTT.

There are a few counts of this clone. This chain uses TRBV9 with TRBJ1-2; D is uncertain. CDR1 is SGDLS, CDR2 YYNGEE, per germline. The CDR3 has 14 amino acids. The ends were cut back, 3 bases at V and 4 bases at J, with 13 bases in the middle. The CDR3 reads CASSANPIAYGYTF. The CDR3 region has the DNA TGTGCCAGCAGCGCCAACCCCATAGCCTATGGCTACACCTTC. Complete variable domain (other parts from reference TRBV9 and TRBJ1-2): DSGVTQTPKHLITATGQRVTLRCSPRSGDLSVYWYQQSLDQGLQFLIQYYNGEERAKGNILERFSAQQFPDLHSELNLSSLELGDSALYFCASSANPIAYGYTFGSGTRLTVV.

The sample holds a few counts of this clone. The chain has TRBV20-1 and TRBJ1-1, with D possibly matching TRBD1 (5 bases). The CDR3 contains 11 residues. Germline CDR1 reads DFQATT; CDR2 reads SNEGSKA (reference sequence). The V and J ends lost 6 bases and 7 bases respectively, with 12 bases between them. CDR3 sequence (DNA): TGCAGTGCCAGAAGACAGATTGAAGCTTTCTTT. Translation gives CSARRQIEAFF.

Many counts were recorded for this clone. CDR3 bases: TGCGCCAGCAGCGAACCCCTATGGGAGGGGCTCCAAGAGACCCAGTACTTC. Residues: CASSEPLWEGLQETQYF. This chain uses TRBV4-1 with TRBJ2-5, with 7 bases aligning to TRBD2. V shed 5 bases, J shed 1 base, and the junction held 13 bases outside the gene matches. The CDR3 length is 17 residues. In germline, CDR1 is MGHRA, CDR2 YSYEKL.

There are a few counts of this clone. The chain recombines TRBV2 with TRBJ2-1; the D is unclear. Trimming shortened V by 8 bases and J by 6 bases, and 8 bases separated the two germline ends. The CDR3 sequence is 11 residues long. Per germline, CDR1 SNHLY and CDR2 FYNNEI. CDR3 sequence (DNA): TGTGCCAGCCTGGCAGGCAATGAGCAGTTCTTC. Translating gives CASLAGNEQFF.

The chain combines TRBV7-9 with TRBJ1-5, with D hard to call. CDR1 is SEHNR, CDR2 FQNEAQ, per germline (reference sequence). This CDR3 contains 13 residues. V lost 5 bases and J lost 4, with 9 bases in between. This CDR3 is CASSPGENQPQHF. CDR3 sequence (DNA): TGTGCCAGCAGCCCGGGAGAAAATCAGCCCCAGCATTTT. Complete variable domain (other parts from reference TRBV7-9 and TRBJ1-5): DTGVSQNPRHKITKRGQNVTFRCDPISEHNRLYWYRQTLGQGPEFLTYFQNEAQLEKSRLLSDRFSAERPKGSFSTLEIQRTEQGDSAMYLCASSPGENQPQHFGDGTRLSIL.

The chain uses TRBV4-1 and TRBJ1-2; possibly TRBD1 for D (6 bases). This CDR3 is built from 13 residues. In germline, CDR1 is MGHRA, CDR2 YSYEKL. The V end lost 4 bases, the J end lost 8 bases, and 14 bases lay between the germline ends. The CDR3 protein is CASSLPQGEGYTF. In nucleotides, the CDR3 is TGCGCCAGCAGCCTTCCACAGGGAGAAGGCTACACCTTC.